The 28 T cell receptor beta chains in this list originate from one sample, sequenced in a study of T cells expressing NK-cell markers. No DNA is given; TCRdb re-called the 5' RACE reads and lists each CDR3 protein once. This sample's table has around 260,000 distinct CDR3 sequences. Specimen: blood T cells: a sorted CD56 or NKG2C T cell subset, CD4+ or CD8+ T cells, or bulk PBMC T cells (not recorded which). These receptors all stem from a woman between 18 and 69 years old in good health.

The rearrangement joins TRBV20-1 to TRBJ2-7; lacking DNA, the TRBD2 call made by TCRdb goes unchecked. The CDR3 is 14 amino acids. The germline gives CDR1 DFQATT, CDR2 SNEGSKA (reference sequence). CDR3 amino acids: CSAPVAGISGEQYF.

The CDR3: CASRLTGGGNTIYF. This chain links TRBV25-1 with TRBJ1-3; TCRdb's D call of TRBD1 is untestable without DNA. The CDR3 consists of 14 residues. Germline V lookup: CDR1 MGHDK, CDR2 SYGVNS.

The J gene is TRBJ1-5, the V gene TRBV18; TCRdb's assignment of TRBD1 cannot be checked, as there is no DNA. Germline lookup yields CDR1 KGHSH and CDR2 LQKENI. The length of the CDR3 is 18 residues. The CDR3 protein is CASSPLPPQGVGNQPQHF.

The V call is TRBV2, the J call TRBJ2-1; TCRdb calls TRBD1, which cannot be checked without DNA. The CDR3 totals 14 residues. Per germline, CDR1 SNHLY and CDR2 FYNNEI. CDR3 protein: CASIEDRIYNEQFF. The whole variable domain, remainder taken from reference TRBV2 and TRBJ2-1, is EPEVTQTPSHQVTQMGQEVILRCVPISNHLYFYWYRQILGQKVEFLVSFYNNEISEKSEIFDDQFSVERPDGSNFTLKIRSTKLEDSAMYFCASIEDRIYNEQFFGPGTRLTVL.

The CDR3 loop reads CASSRPAQQNSPLHF. The genes are TRBV6-1 and TRBJ1-6; checking the TCRdb D call of TRBD1 is not possible without DNA. CDR1 is MNHNS, CDR2 SASEGT, per germline. This CDR3 is built from 15 residues.

The chain employs TRBV9 and TRBJ2-3; TCRdb lists TRBD2, though no DNA is available to test this call. The CDR3 loop spans 15 amino acids. The germline V gene has CDR1 SGDLS and CDR2 YYNGEE. The CDR3 reads CASKVSLADTDTQYF.

V usage is TRBV4-1 and J usage is TRBJ2-5; the D call from TCRdb, TRBD1, cannot be confirmed without DNA. There are 14 residues in the CDR3. CDR1 MGHRA and CDR2 YSYEKL come from the germline V gene. The CDR3: CASSQAPHLETQYF.

The chain joins TRBV7-2 to TRBJ1-5; TCRdb selects TRBD1, and the lack of DNA leaves this call unchecked. Germline loops: CDR1 SGHTA, CDR2 FQGNSA. The CDR3 runs to 15 residues. CDR3 region: CASSLARGGNQPQHF.

V and J are TRBV7-2 and TRBJ2-7; no DNA is available, so the TRBD1 call from TCRdb remains unchecked. The CDR3 has 13 residues. Germline assignment: CDR1 SGHTA and CDR2 FQGNSA. The CDR3 loop is CASSSGPGYEQYF.

The rearrangement joins TRBV10-2 to TRBJ2-3; TCRdb designates TRBD1, a call that cannot be tested without DNA. This CDR3 contains 13 residues. CDR1 is WSHSY and CDR2 is SAAADI in the germline V gene. The chain's CDR3 is CASRGTVTDTQYF.

The chain is built from TRBV7-9 and TRBJ2-1; the D call from TCRdb, TRBD2, cannot be confirmed without DNA. The CDR3 contains 16 residues. Germline CDR1 SEHNR, CDR2 FQNEAQ (reference sequence). CDR3 in amino acids: CASSSLTSGSYNEQFF.

The rearrangement links TRBV20-1 to TRBJ1-6; TCRdb's D gene call, TRBD1, goes unchecked for lack of DNA. Germline CDR1 and CDR2: DFQATT and SNEGSKA (reference sequence). The CDR3 runs to 12 residues. The CDR3 sequence: CSATNRASPLHF.

The rearrangement links TRBV7-3 to TRBJ1-1. CDR1 and CDR2 from the germline V gene are SGHTA and FQGTGA. The CDR3 length is 15 residues. Here the CDR3 reads CASSDRDAGNTEAFF.

The J gene is TRBJ2-7, the V gene TRBV18. Germline V gene data show CDR1 as KGHSH and CDR2 as LQKENI. The CDR3 sequence is 11 residues long. The CDR3 protein is CASSPQDEQYF.

The chain employs TRBV20-1 and TRBJ1-1. The CDR3 sequence is 12 residues long. Germline CDR1 is DFQATT and CDR2 is SNEGSKA (reference sequence). CDR3 region: CSAGDVNAEAFF.

The V call is TRBV29-1, the J call TRBJ2-2; TCRdb names TRBD1, which stays unverified in the absence of DNA. The germline V gene encodes CDR1 SQVTM and CDR2 ANQGSEA. This CDR3 region has 14 residues. This CDR3 is CSVRDRGRTGELFF.

The CDR3 reads CSASPPHGGEKLFF. J is TRBJ1-4 and V is TRBV20-1; TCRdb gives TRBD1 as the D gene, but with no DNA this cannot be confirmed. This CDR3 contains 14 residues. Germline V lookup: CDR1 DFQATT, CDR2 SNEGSKA (reference sequence).

This chain links TRBV12-3 or TRBV12-4 with TRBJ2-3. This CDR3 contains 12 residues. This CDR3 reads CASSLSGIAQYF.

V and J are TRBV4-3 and TRBJ2-7; TCRdb names TRBD1, which stays unverified in the absence of DNA. Germline loops: CDR1 LGHNA, CDR2 YSLEER. This CDR3 is 15 amino acids long. The CDR3 reads CASSQGRDVTYEQYF.

V is TRBV29-1 and J is TRBJ2-1; TCRdb names TRBD1, which stays unverified in the absence of DNA. Germline V gene data show CDR1 as SQVTM and CDR2 as ANQGSEA. The CDR3 consists of 14 residues. The CDR3 region is CSVARTAIIYGQFF.

The gene calls are TRBV7-3 and TRBJ1-6; TCRdb lists TRBD1, though no DNA is available to test this call. The CDR3 runs to 14 residues. The germline V gene encodes CDR1 SGHTA and CDR2 FQGTGA. The CDR3: CASLSTGDNSPLHF.

The V call is TRBV5-1, the J call TRBJ1-4; TCRdb gives TRBD1 as the D gene, but with no DNA this cannot be confirmed. This CDR3 is 14 amino acids long. CDR1 SGHRS and CDR2 YFSETQ come from the germline V gene. CDR3 loop: CASSSGQGREKLFF.

V is TRBV7-9 and J is TRBJ1-2. The CDR3 is 14 residues long. CDR1 and CDR2 (germline): SEHNR, FQNEAQ (reference sequence). The CDR3 loop is CASSLTDGSYGYTF.

This rearrangement joins TRBV5-1 to TRBJ1-1. The germline V gene has CDR1 SGHRS and CDR2 YFSETQ. The CDR3 extends over 13 amino acids. The CDR3 here is CASSLERPAGAFF.

The chain links TRBV2 to TRBJ1-5. Germline V lookup: CDR1 SNHLY, CDR2 FYNNEI. The CDR3 runs 14 residues. The CDR3: CASSTDYSNQPQHF.

The chain has TRBV5-1 and TRBJ2-2. Germline CDR1 is SGHRS and CDR2 is YFSETQ. The CDR3 contains 15 residues. The CDR3 is CASSSGSRNTGELFF.

The rearrangement links TRBV29-1 to TRBJ2-1; there is no DNA to check the TCRdb D call of TRBD1. The germline V gene encodes CDR1 SQVTM and CDR2 ANQGSEA. The CDR3 runs 13 residues. The CDR3 sequence: CSTRGTPYNEQFF.

V is TRBV18 and J is TRBJ1-2. This CDR3 region has 11 residues. Per germline, CDR1 KGHSH and CDR2 LQKENI. The CDR3: CASSRGNGYTF. The full variable domain, rest sourced from reference TRBV18 and TRBJ1-2, is NAGVMQNPRHLVRRRGQEARLRCSPMKGHSHVYWYRQLPEEGLKFMVYLQKENIIDESGMPKERFSAEFPKEGPSILRIQQVVRGDSAAYFCASSRGNGYTFGSGTRLTVV.